Below, 14 T cell receptor beta chains from the same sample are listed, as sequenced in a study of blood T cell repertoires in COVID-19. The method was immunoSEQ multiplex PCR; TCRdb's version includes in-frame clones alone and lacks a portion of them. Among approximately 470,000 clones listed, approximately 85% were seen once. Specimen: peripheral blood. The receptors originated from a human donor in a cohort sampled during active COVID-19.

V usage is TRBV5-4 and J usage is TRBJ2-5; 12 nucleotides align to TRBD2. The germline gives CDR1 SGHNT, CDR2 YYREEE (reference sequence). With 7 bases clipped from V and 5 bases from J, the junction kept 9 bases outside the gene matches. CDR3 length equals 15 residues. CDR3 sequence reads: CASSRTSGNFETQYF. The DNA for the CDR3 is TGTGCCAGCTCGAGGACTAGCGGGAATTTTGAGACCCAGTACTTC.

There are a few counts of this clone. The V call is TRBV2, the J call TRBJ1-5, with D maybe TRBD1 (6 bases). The germline gives CDR1 SNHLY, CDR2 FYNNEI. V was shortened by 3 bases and J by 1 base, with 16 bases between the two germline ends. The CDR3 sequence is 17 residues long. The CDR3 coding sequence is TGTGCCAGCAGTGAGCCGGGAAAGGGGGTGAGCAATCAGCCCCAGCATTTT. Protein: CASSEPGKGVSNQPQHF.

This chain connects TRBV28 to TRBJ2-1; no reliable D call. The CDR3 totals 12 residues. V dropped 5 bases and J dropped 4 bases, with 6 bases sitting between them. Germline CDR1 MDHEN, CDR2 SYDVKM. In DNA form, the CDR3 reads TGTGCCAGCAGTCCCATTTACAATGAGCAGTTCTTC. The encoded protein is CASSPIYNEQFF.

V gene TRBV19 combines with J gene TRBJ1-2; D is possibly TRBD1 (5 bases). V was cut by 3 bases and J by 7 bases, with 18 bases left in between. The CDR3 is 15 amino acids. CDR1 is LNHDA and CDR2 is SQIVND in the germline V gene (reference sequence). The CDR3 region has the DNA TGTGCCAGTAGTATCGGAGGGGCCGTCTTGGGTGGCTACACCTTC. Translation gives CASSIGGAVLGGYTF.

This clone was observed a handful of times. The gene calls are TRBV6-1 and TRBJ1-5; 7 bases match TRBD1. CDR1 is MNHNS, CDR2 SASEGT, per germline. V gave up 4 bases and J gave up 5 bases; unmatched junction bases: 11. This CDR3 spans 16 amino acids. CDR3 residues: CASSGIQGVWHQPQHF. CDR3 bases: TGTGCCAGCAGTGGGATCCAGGGGGTATGGCATCAGCCCCAGCATTTT.

V is TRBV27 and J is TRBJ2-1, with TRBD1 as a possible D gene (5 bases). Germline V gene sequence: CDR1 MNHEY, CDR2 SMNVEV (reference sequence). The germline V and J ends were trimmed by 5 bases and 2 bases, with 16 bases remaining between them. The CDR3 is made up of 16 amino acids. The CDR3: CASSKERGNTYNEQFF. The CDR3 DNA follows: TGTGCCAGCAGTAAGGAAAGGGGAAATACCTACAATGAGCAGTTCTTC.

The rearrangement joins TRBV19 to TRBJ2-4; 7 bases fit TRBD2. The CDR3 sequence is 14 residues long. The V and J ends lost 6 bases and 4 bases, in that order; junction bases with no gene match: 6. Germline V gives CDR1 LNHDA, CDR2 SQIVND (reference sequence). CDR3 in amino acids: CASSLLARKNIQYF. The CDR3 region has the DNA TGTGCCAGTAGCCTACTAGCGCGTAAAAACATTCAGTACTTC.

This chain links TRBV3-1 (or the pseudogene TRBV3-2) with TRBJ1-1; 10 bases match TRBD1. Per the germline V gene, CDR1 is LGHDT and CDR2 is YNNKEL (reference sequence). Trimming took 4 bases from V and 3 from J; bases not matched to a gene: 5. The CDR3 extends over 15 amino acids. The DNA for the CDR3 is TGTGCCAGCAGCCCCCGGGACAGGGGCTACACTGAAGCTTTCTTT. Encoded protein: CASSPRDRGYTEAFF.

V usage is TRBV9 and J usage is TRBJ1-5, with D maybe TRBD1 (6 bases). Germline V gives CDR1 SGDLS, CDR2 YYNGEE. V was shortened by 0 bases and J by 0 bases, with 13 bases between the two germline ends. This CDR3 is 17 amino acids long. CDR3 loop: CASSVGQGSSSNQPQHF. The DNA of the CDR3 is TGTGCCAGCAGCGTAGGGCAGGGGAGTTCTAGCAATCAGCCCCAGCATTTT. Complete variable domain (other parts from reference TRBV9 and TRBJ1-5): DSGVTQTPKHLITATGQRVTLRCSPRSGDLSVYWYQQSLDQGLQFLIQYYNGEERAKGNILERFSAQQFPDLHSELNLSSLELGDSALYFCASSVGQGSSSNQPQHFGDGTRLSIL.

The genes are TRBV4-3 and TRBJ2-1; TRBD2 matches at 7 bases. Trimming at V came to 8 bases and at J to 5 bases, leaving 6 bases not matched to a gene. CDR3 length: 13 residues. The germline gives CDR1 LGHNA, CDR2 YSLEER. The CDR3, as DNA: TGCGCCAGCGGGGAGGGGAGGAACAATGAGCAGTTCTTC. Protein sequence: CASGEGRNNEQFF.

The chain is built from TRBV2 and TRBJ2-1, with TRBD2 identical over 8 bases. CDR3 length: 17 residues. V gave up 6 bases and J gave up 6 bases; unmatched junction bases: 16. Germline V gene sequence: CDR1 SNHLY, CDR2 FYNNEI. CDR3 nucleotide sequence: TGTGCCAGCAGGGGTCCCGGGACTAGTCCCTCAACCAATGAGCAGTTCTTC. Protein: CASRGPGTSPSTNEQFF.

The chain joins TRBV7-8 to TRBJ2-7, with TRBD1 as a possible D gene (5 bases). The CDR3 runs 15 residues. V gave up 2 bases and J gave up 2 bases, with 13 bases separating them. Germline assignment: CDR1 SGHVS and CDR2 FQNEAQ. The CDR3 here is CASSLRQSKPYEQYF. Here the CDR3 DNA reads TGTGCCAGCAGCTTACGACAGAGTAAGCCCTACGAGCAGTACTTC.

CDR3 DNA sequence: TGTGCCAGCAGCGCATCCGGGACAGGGTTCTCCTACGAGCAGTACTTC. Translating it yields CASSASGTGFSYEQYF. The V gene is TRBV9, the J gene TRBJ2-7; 9 nucleotides align to TRBD1. V gave up 3 bases and J gave up 0 bases; unmatched junction bases: 7. Germline loops: CDR1 SGDLS, CDR2 YYNGEE. The CDR3 is 16 residues long.

The V and J genes are TRBV7-3 and TRBJ1-1, with TRBD1 matching over 7 bases. The CDR3 is 13 amino acids. The V gene's germline CDR1 is SGHTA and CDR2 FQGTGA. V shed 5 bases and J 8 bases; nucleotides not matched to a gene: 8. CDR3 protein: CASSQGGTREAFF. The CDR3 DNA reads as TGTGCCAGCAGCCAGGGGGGGACTAGAGAAGCTTTCTTT.